Presented here are 25 T cell receptor beta chains from one specimen sequenced in a study of T cell responses to AZD1222 COVID-19 vaccine. Data came from immunoSEQ multiplex PCR; TCRdb stores just in-frame clones and leaves some out. Seen here are 130,000 or so clones, 80% to 95% observed once, and the top ten hold roughly 4.2%. The input for sequencing was peripheral blood, taken 28 days after the second dose of the MenACWY control vaccine. The source is an adult who received the MenACWY meningococcal vaccine as a control.

The genes are TRBV15 and TRBJ2-5; unclear D gene. V lost 3 bases to trimming and J lost 1 base, with 12 bases between them. Per germline, CDR1 LNHNV and CDR2 YYDKDF (reference sequence). CDR3 size: 15 residues. CDR3 residues: CATSSGRQVQETQYF. The CDR3 DNA follows: TGTGCCACCAGCAGTGGACGGCAAGTCCAAGAGACCCAGTACTTC.

V gene TRBV7-8 combines with J gene TRBJ2-6, with TRBD2 as a possible D gene (5 bases). The germline V and J ends were trimmed by 2 bases and 1 base, with 18 bases remaining between them. Per the germline V gene, CDR1 is SGHVS and CDR2 is FQNEAQ. The CDR3 is 19 residues long. In DNA, the CDR3 is TGTGCCAGCAGCTTATTGGGGTACGGACTTTTTTCTGGGGCCAACGTCCTGACTTTC. As protein: CASSLLGYGLFSGANVLTF.

A few counts support this clone. The rearrangement joins TRBV12-3 or TRBV12-4 to TRBJ2-7; a weak D match, TRBD1 (6 bases). CDR3 size: 13 residues. V lost 4 bases and J 1 base, leaving 8 bases between the germline ends. CDR3 coding DNA: TGTGCCAGCAGTTGGGGGACATCCTACGAGCAGTACGTC. It is translated as CASSWGTSYEQYV.

This clone was observed a single time. The chain carries TRBV20-1 and TRBJ1-1; D uncertain. There are 10 residues in the CDR3. Germline V gene sequence: CDR1 DFQATT, CDR2 SNEGSKA (reference sequence). V was shortened by 8 bases and J by 6 bases, with 10 bases between the two germline ends. In DNA form, the CDR3 reads TGCAGTCTTAGGGCGGCTGAAGCTTTCTTT. This translates into CSLRAAEAFF.

The chain is built from TRBV7-9 and TRBJ2-7; 9 bases fit TRBD2. CDR3 length: 17 amino acids. The V gene end was trimmed by 5 bases and the J gene end by 3 bases; junction bases not matched to a gene: 14. The germline CDR1 and CDR2 sequences are SEHNR and FQNEAQ (reference sequence). CDR3: CASSPPGGGRANYEQYF. As DNA, the CDR3 is TGTGCCAGCAGCCCTCCCGGGGGCGGGAGGGCCAACTACGAGCAGTACTTC. The entire variable domain, with the rest obtained from reference TRBV7-9 and TRBJ2-7, is as follows: DTGVSQNPRHKITKRGQNVTFRCDPISEHNRLYWYRQTLGQGPEFLTYFQNEAQLEKSRLLSDRFSAERPKGSFSTLEIQRTEQGDSAMYLCASSPPGGGRANYEQYFGPGTRLTVT.

Written as DNA, the CDR3 is TGTGTAACACAGACCCTAACCTATGGCTACACCTTC. This gives the protein CVTQTLTYGYTF. The rearrangement links TRBV27 to TRBJ1-2; no clear D. In germline, CDR1 is MNHEY, CDR2 SMNVEV (reference sequence). The CDR3 runs to 12 residues.

The V call is TRBV7-3, the J call TRBJ2-1; D might be TRBD1 (5 bases). CDR1 is SGHTA, CDR2 FQGTGA, per germline. This CDR3 is 14 amino acids long. The V end was cut by 5 bases, the J end by 6 bases, with 14 bases between. The CDR3 region has the DNA TGTGCCAGCAGCCCTAGGGGCTATGGCAATGAGCAGTTCTTC. Residues: CASSPRGYGNEQFF.

The chain has TRBV29-1 and TRBJ2-7; possibly TRBD1 for D (5 bases). From germline, CDR1 is SQVTM and CDR2 ANQGSEA. CDR3 length: 14 residues. Trimming took 0 bases from V and 3 from J, leaving 12 bases between them. The CDR3 region is CSVEDSGQNYEQYF. CDR3 DNA sequence: TGCAGCGTTGAAGATTCAGGGCAGAACTACGAGCAGTACTTC.

The V call is TRBV5-4, the J call TRBJ2-1; 11 bases fit TRBD2. V gave up 4 bases and J gave up 7 bases; unmatched junction bases: 7. The germline gives CDR1 SGHNT, CDR2 YYREEE (reference sequence). The CDR3 has 15 amino acids. The CDR3 DNA sequence: TGTGCCAGCAGCCCCAAGACTAGCGGGATAAATGAGCAGTTCTTC. It encodes CASSPKTSGINEQFF.

This chain joins TRBV7-2 and TRBJ2-4, with D perhaps matching TRBD1 (7 bases). V was pared by 4 bases and J by 0 bases, with 13 bases between. This CDR3 has 16 amino acids. From germline, CDR1 is SGHTA and CDR2 FQGNSA. Here the CDR3 DNA reads TGTGCCAGCAGCTCACAGGGGACTCTAGCCAAAAACATTCAGTACTTC. It yields the protein CASSSQGTLAKNIQYF.

J is TRBJ2-1 and V is TRBV15; a possible D gene is TRBD2 (7 bases). Trimming cost V 0 bases and J 5 bases, with 23 bases left between them. CDR3 length: 19 amino acids. CDR1 is LNHNV and CDR2 is YYDKDF in the germline V gene (reference sequence). CDR3 sequence reads: CATSRDSWGGVRLHNEQFF. The CDR3 DNA reads TGTGCCACCAGCAGAGATTCGTGGGGGGGCGTCAGGCTTCACAATGAGCAGTTCTTC.

The genes are TRBV11-2 and TRBJ1-2, with a weak D call TRBD1 (6 bases). The CDR3 is 14 amino acids. V was pared by 5 bases and J by 2 bases, with 12 bases between. Germline V CDR1 and CDR2: SGHAT, FQNNGV. The CDR3 DNA sequence: TGTGCCAGCAGCCCTGTAGGGGGAAACTATGGCTACACCTTC. Amino acid sequence: CASSPVGGNYGYTF.

The V call is TRBV7-9, the J call TRBJ1-6; the D is unclear. Between the trimmed V and J ends, which lost 0 bases and 8 bases, there was a span of 17 bases. This CDR3 has 17 amino acids. Germline assignment: CDR1 SEHNR and CDR2 FQNEAQ (reference sequence). CDR3 residues: CASSLAINSLEDSPLHF. The CDR3 bases are TGTGCCAGCAGCTTAGCTATAAACAGCCTGGAGGATTCACCCCTCCACTTT.

This clone was seen once. V and J are TRBV28 and TRBJ1-5; D is unclear. CDR3 length: 14 residues. Germline CDR1 reads MDHEN; CDR2 reads SYDVKM. V dropped 2 bases and J dropped 3 bases, with 8 bases sitting between them. CDR3 nucleotide sequence: TGTGCCAGCAGTTTACCTCAGGTCAATCAGCCCCAGCATTTT. Its protein product is CASSLPQVNQPQHF.

The V call is TRBV2, the J call TRBJ2-5, with 10 bases lining up with TRBD2. The trim removed 2 bases at V and 0 bases at J, leaving 0 bases unmatched. This CDR3 region has 15 residues. The germline V gene has CDR1 SNHLY and CDR2 FYNNEI. CDR3 in DNA: TGTGCCAGCAGTGAAACTAGCGGGAACCAAGAGACCCAGTACTTC. It is translated as CASSETSGNQETQYF.

The J gene is TRBJ2-7, the V gene TRBV30; 14 nucleotides agree with TRBD2. CDR3 length: 16 residues. Germline V gene sequence: CDR1 GTSNPN, CDR2 SVGIG (reference sequence). J was trimmed by 3 bases and V by 3 bases; bases with no gene match: 7. The CDR3 region has the DNA TGTGCCTGGAGAGCCGGGACTAGCGGGAGAGTCTACGAGCAGTACTTC. Translation gives CAWRAGTSGRVYEQYF.

The genes are TRBV6-9 and TRBJ2-5, with 11 bases identical to TRBD2. This CDR3 contains 18 residues. Germline CDR1 reads MNHGY; CDR2 reads SVAAGI. J lost 5 bases, V lost 2 bases, and 13 bases had no gene match. For the CDR3, the DNA is TGTGCCAGCAGTTATAGGACTAGCGGGCCCCCCACTCAGGAGACCCAGTACTTC. It translates to CASSYRTSGPPTQETQYF.

The DNA of the CDR3 is TGTGCCAGCAGTGAAGACGGGGTATTGTACGAGCAGTACTTC. It is translated as CASSEDGVLYEQYF. The V gene is TRBV6-1, the J gene TRBJ2-7; tentative D call: TRBD2 (5 bases). The CDR3 has 14 residues. CDR1 is MNHNS and CDR2 is SASEGT in the germline V gene. Trimming took 1 base from V and 4 from J, leaving 11 bases between them.

This clone was counted once. This chain joins TRBV7-8 and TRBJ1-5; no clear D. V shed 0 bases and J shed 1 base, with 7 bases lying between them. The CDR3 contains 15 residues. CDR1 is SGHVS and CDR2 is FQNEAQ in the germline V gene. CDR3 sequence reads: CASSLAEGSNQPQHF. CDR3 bases: TGTGCCAGCAGCTTAGCTGAGGGAAGCAATCAGCCCCAGCATTTT.

The DNA of the CDR3 is TGTGCCAGCTCACCTGCGCCGATCAATCAGCCCCAGCATTTT. Translation gives CASSPAPINQPQHF. The rearrangement joins TRBV18 to TRBJ1-5; no definite D call. Trimming took 3 bases from V and 3 from J, leaving 9 bases between them. The CDR3 has 14 amino acids. Germline assignment: CDR1 KGHSH and CDR2 LQKENI.

This clone was found once. V usage is TRBV7-2 and J usage is TRBJ2-1; 12 bases match TRBD2. The junction had 9 bases not matched to a gene; V was cut back by 5 bases and J by 4 bases. Germline V gene lookup returns CDR1 SGHTA and CDR2 FQGNSA. The CDR3 is 17 residues long. The CDR3 DNA is TGTGCCAGCAGCCCTAGGGGGACTAGCGGGTTATACAATGAGCAGTTCTTC. This sequence encodes CASSPRGTSGLYNEQFF.

V usage is TRBV5-8 and J usage is TRBJ2-1; 7 bases map to TRBD2. The CDR3 consists of 15 residues. V lost 4 bases to trimming and J lost 2 bases; unmatched junction nucleotides: 6. The germline V gene encodes CDR1 SGHTS and CDR2 YDEGEE. CDR3 in amino acids: CASSLPAGPYNEQFF. The DNA of the CDR3 is TGTGCCAGCAGCCTCCCAGCGGGACCCTACAATGAGCAGTTCTTC.

The chain combines TRBV9 with TRBJ2-1; D is ambiguous. CDR3 size: 12 residues. Germline lookup yields CDR1 SGDLS and CDR2 YYNGEE. V was trimmed by 3 bases and J by 10 bases, leaving 11 bases between them. The CDR3 sequence is CASSGGRREQFF. CDR3 DNA sequence: TGTGCCAGCAGCGGGGGTCGGCGGGAGCAGTTCTTC.

The chain links TRBV10-1 to TRBJ2-3; 7 nucleotides agree with TRBD1. Germline V gene lookup returns CDR1 WNHNN and CDR2 SYGVQD (reference sequence). J gave up 0 bases and V 4 bases, and 7 bases lay outside the gene matches. The CDR3 is made up of 16 amino acids. Here the CDR3 DNA reads TGCGCCAGCAGTGCCAGACGACAGGGAAGCACAGATACGCAGTATTTT. The encoded protein is CASSARRQGSTDTQYF.

The V and J genes are TRBV7-9 and TRBJ2-5, with TRBD1 matching 8 bases. The germline CDR1 and CDR2 sequences are SEHNR and FQNEAQ (reference sequence). The CDR3 extends over 15 amino acids. V shed 5 bases, J shed 2 bases, and the junction held 7 bases outside the gene matches. This chain's CDR3 is CASSQGQERQETQYF. The CDR3 DNA reads TGTGCCAGCAGCCAGGGACAGGAGAGACAAGAGACCCAGTACTTC.